These 26 T cell receptor beta chains share one sample of origin, sequenced in a study of human T cells and chemical hapten exposure. The sample's time point: pre-sensitization, week 0. The treatment denotes: therapeutic diphenylcyclopropenone sensitization with weekly scalp DPC. TCRdb recomputed calls from the RACE reads with MiXCR, one row per CDR3 protein. The sample shows a few hundred thousand distinct CDR3 sequences, roughly 8% of them seen only once. Sample: whole blood, taken in connection with sensitization to the hapten diphenylcyclopropenone (DPC). Receptor source: a man between 18 and 29 years old with alopecia areata. Some clones in this sample may be carry-over from other donors' samples.

The chain is built from TRBV6-1 and TRBJ1-2; D perhaps matches TRBD1 (6 bases). Trimming stripped 6 bases from V and 8 bases from J, with 22 bases between. Looked up from germline, CDR1 is MNHNS and CDR2 is SASEGT. This CDR3 has 15 amino acids. CDR3: CASSSSGVEGRGYTF. CDR3 bases: TGTGCCAGCAGCAGCTCAGGGGTAGAGGGTCGGGGCTACACCTTC.

A few counts support this clonotype. The genes are TRBV6-2 or TRBV6-3 and TRBJ2-5; D may match TRBD1 or TRBD2 (5 bases each). The CDR3 is 15 residues long. The V end lost 0 bases, the J end lost 7 bases, and 15 bases lay between the germline ends. Germline assignment: CDR1 MNHEY and CDR2 SVGEGT. Written as DNA, the CDR3 is TGTGCCAGCAGTTACTCTGGGGGTCGCCTGGGGACCCAGTACTTC. It translates to CASSYSGGRLGTQYF.

Many counts were recorded for this clonotype. The J gene is TRBJ2-6, the V gene TRBV29-1; D tentatively reads TRBD1 or TRBD2 (5 bases each). Germline CDR1 SQVTM, CDR2 ANQGSEA. This CDR3 contains 16 residues. V was trimmed by 4 bases and J by 2 bases, leaving 15 bases between them. The DNA for the CDR3 is TGCAGCGTTGGAGAGGGGCCGGCGACTGGGGCCAACGTCCTGACTTTC. It codes for CSVGEGPATGANVLTF.

The chain links TRBV12-3 or TRBV12-4 to TRBJ1-2, with 8 bases aligning to TRBD1. This CDR3 comprises 14 residues. Germline trimming cut 6 bases from V and 5 bases from J; bases unmatched to any gene: 8. The CDR3 DNA follows: TGTGCCAGCAGAATTCAGGGGGCACATTATGGCTACACCTTC. It yields the protein CASRIQGAHYGYTF.

This clonotype turned up a few times. The chain joins TRBV6-2 or TRBV6-3 to TRBJ1-5, with a tentative D call TRBD1 (5 bases). Trimming stripped 2 bases from V and 5 bases from J, with 19 bases between. CDR1 is MNHEY and CDR2 is SVGEGT in the germline V gene. This CDR3 spans 17 amino acids. CDR3 protein: CASSYDLVRAIDQPQHF. As DNA, the CDR3 is TGTGCCAGCAGTTACGATCTCGTCAGGGCGATTGATCAGCCCCAGCATTTT.

This clonotype appeared a few times. V gene TRBV27 combines with J gene TRBJ1-1; tentative D call: TRBD1 (5 bases). This CDR3 region has 17 residues. Germline lookup yields CDR1 MNHEY and CDR2 SMNVEV (reference sequence). Trimming took 6 bases from V and 1 from J, leaving 21 bases between them. CDR3 bases: TGTGCCAGCAGACCCGGGGCCGGCCTAGGGGCGAACACTGAAGCTTTCTTT. Translation gives CASRPGAGLGANTEAFF.

This clonotype was counted many times. V usage is TRBV15 and J usage is TRBJ2-5; perhaps TRBD1 as D (6 bases). CDR3 length: 17 amino acids. Germline V gene data show CDR1 as LNHNV and CDR2 as YYDKDF (reference sequence). V lost 1 base and J lost 0, with 15 bases in between. This CDR3 reads CATSRGWGLEDQETQYF. The DNA of the CDR3 is TGTGCCACCAGCAGAGGCTGGGGGCTCGAGGACCAAGAGACCCAGTACTTC.

At least ten counts were recorded for this clonotype. The CDR3 DNA is TGTGCCAGCAGCTTGGGGCAGTACGAGCAGTACTTC. This encodes CASSLGQYEQYF. The chain is built from TRBV5-6 and TRBJ2-7; D is ambiguous. CDR1 and CDR2 from the germline V gene are SGHDT and YYEEEE. V lost 0 bases and J lost 4, with 5 bases in between. CDR3 length: 12 amino acids.

The V gene is TRBV4-2, the J gene TRBJ1-1, with D perhaps matching TRBD1 (6 bases). The CDR3 extends over 14 amino acids. The V gene lost 1 base and the J gene lost 7 bases, with 13 bases spanning the gap. Looked up from germline, CDR1 is LGHNA and CDR2 is YNFKEQ. CDR3 in DNA: TGTGCCAGCAGCCAAGTCCGGGGGCAGGATGAAGCTTTCTTT. It is translated as CASSQVRGQDEAFF.

There are many counts of this clonotype. J is TRBJ2-5 and V is TRBV12-3 or TRBV12-4; D is uncertain. The germline V and J ends were trimmed by 5 bases and 5 bases, with 6 bases remaining between them. This CDR3 contains 11 residues. CDR3 nucleotide sequence: TGTGCCAGCAGTGATCGGGAGACCCAGTACTTC. Protein: CASSDRETQYF.

The J gene is TRBJ2-7, the V gene TRBV4-3; D is perhaps TRBD2 (6 bases). The CDR3 extends over 15 amino acids. V lost 1 base, J lost 6 bases, and 16 bases lay in between. Germline assignment: CDR1 LGHNA and CDR2 YSLEER. Here the CDR3 DNA reads TGCGCCAGCAGCCAAGGAGTTAGCGGATCTTCCGAGCAGTACTTC. As protein: CASSQGVSGSSEQYF.

A few counts support this clonotype. The V call is TRBV4-2, the J call TRBJ1-2; weak D call: TRBD1 (6 bases). The length of the CDR3 is 15 residues. Per germline, CDR1 LGHNA and CDR2 YNFKEQ. The V and J ends lost 1 base and 3 bases respectively, with 12 bases between them. The CDR3 sequence is CASSQVETGYYGYTF. In DNA, the CDR3 is TGTGCCAGCAGCCAAGTGGAGACAGGTTACTATGGCTACACCTTC.

This clonotype was seen many times. The rearrangement joins TRBV7-2 to TRBJ2-3; weak D call: TRBD2 (6 bases). This CDR3 contains 15 residues. Per the germline V gene, CDR1 is SGHTA and CDR2 is FQGNSA. The V end lost 1 base, the J end lost 5 bases, and 13 bases lay between the germline ends. CDR3: CASSLGRGSGDTQYF. As DNA, the CDR3 is TGTGCCAGCAGCTTAGGGAGGGGCTCGGGAGATACGCAGTATTTT.

The chain carries TRBV6-2 or TRBV6-3 and TRBJ2-5; D remains unclear. The CDR3 runs 15 residues. CDR1 and CDR2 from the germline V gene are MNHEY and SVGEGT. V dropped 7 bases and J dropped 4 bases, with 19 bases sitting between them. DNA of the CDR3: TGTGCCAGCAATGACCCCGACCCGCGTGGAGAGACCCAGTACTTC. Amino acids: CASNDPDPRGETQYF.

This chain joins TRBV6-5 and TRBJ1-4; a possible D gene is TRBD1 (6 bases). Trimming shortened V by 6 bases and J by 5 bases, and 16 bases separated the two germline ends. The CDR3 runs 15 residues. Germline V gene data show CDR1 as MNHEY and CDR2 as SVGAGI. The CDR3 DNA reads TGTGCCAGCAGATACGGAGGGGGGCAAAATGAAAAACTGTTTTTT. Protein product: CASRYGGGQNEKLFF.

This clonotype occurred a few times. The chain couples TRBV27 to TRBJ2-5, with 8 bases lining up with TRBD1. With V trimmed by 3 bases and J by 2 bases, 8 bases remained unmatched. From germline, CDR1 is MNHEY and CDR2 SMNVEV (reference sequence). The CDR3 loop spans 16 amino acids. As DNA, the CDR3 is TGTGCCAGCAGTTTGGACCGGGACAGGCTACAAGAGACCCAGTACTTC. It specifies CASSLDRDRLQETQYF.

This chain joins TRBV6-4 and TRBJ2-1; TRBD2 matches at 8 bases. The ends lost 5 bases at V and 7 bases at J; junction bases unmatched: 4. The CDR3 spans 13 residues. The germline gives CDR1 MRHNA, CDR2 SNTAGT. The CDR3 DNA follows: TGTGCCAGCAGTCCCGGGACTAGAAATGAGCAGTTCTTC. The encoded protein is CASSPGTRNEQFF.

There are many counts of this clonotype. V is TRBV5-1 and J is TRBJ2-1, with D perhaps TRBD1 or TRBD2 (6 bases each). The V end lost 4 bases, the J end lost 0 bases, and 17 bases lay between the germline ends. The germline V gene encodes CDR1 SGHRS and CDR2 YFSETQ. The CDR3 runs 17 residues. The CDR3: CASSPGAGAGSYNEQFF. The CDR3 DNA reads TGCGCCAGCAGCCCGGGGGCAGGGGCCGGCTCCTACAATGAGCAGTTCTTC.

This clonotype has more than one count but fewer than ten. V usage is TRBV7-9 and J usage is TRBJ2-3; D possibly uses TRBD1 or TRBD2 (5 bases each). CDR1 and CDR2 from the germline V gene are SEHNR and FQNEAQ (reference sequence). The CDR3 spans 13 residues. Trimming took off 4 bases at V and 9 bases at J, with 14 bases between the two ends. The CDR3 DNA sequence: TGTGCCAGCAGCTGGCCGGGACCCGAAACGCAGTATTTT. It encodes CASSWPGPETQYF.

The rearrangement joins TRBV20-1 to TRBJ2-7, with TRBD1 matching over 12 bases. The CDR3 runs to 15 residues. Germline V CDR1 and CDR2: DFQATT, SNEGSKA (reference sequence). The ends lost 2 bases at V and 4 bases at J; junction bases unmatched: 6. The CDR3 region has the DNA TGCAGTGCTAGACCCCGGGACAGGGGGCTGTACGAGCAGTACTTC. This sequence encodes CSARPRDRGLYEQYF.

This clonotype appeared a few times. The chain combines TRBV20-1 with TRBJ2-7; TRBD1 agrees at 7 bases. The CDR3 runs 13 residues. The V gene end was trimmed by 5 bases and the J gene end by 1 base; junction bases not matched to a gene: 5. Germline V gene lookup returns CDR1 DFQATT and CDR2 SNEGSKA (reference sequence). The CDR3 sequence is CSAQQTGSYEQYF. In nucleotides, the CDR3 is TGCAGTGCTCAACAGACAGGGTCCTACGAGCAGTACTTC.

The V gene is TRBV29-1, the J gene TRBJ2-5; weak D call: TRBD1 (6 bases). Germline V gives CDR1 SQVTM, CDR2 ANQGSEA. The CDR3 sequence is 12 residues long. With 6 bases removed from V and 3 bases from J, the gap between germline ends came to 11 bases. The CDR3 reads CSVGGQKETQYF. For the CDR3, the DNA is TGCAGCGTCGGCGGACAGAAAGAGACCCAGTACTTC.

This clonotype occurred a few times. The J gene is TRBJ1-1, the V gene TRBV27; 11 bases align to TRBD1. V shed 3 bases, J shed 5 bases, and the junction held 8 bases outside the gene matches. Germline V gene lookup returns CDR1 MNHEY and CDR2 SMNVEV (reference sequence). The CDR3 consists of 16 residues. The CDR3 nucleotides read TGTGCCAGCAGTTTCCGGACAGGGGGCTTGGTAACTGAAGCTTTCTTT. Its protein is CASSFRTGGLVTEAFF.

The V gene is TRBV6-6, the J gene TRBJ1-2, with D perhaps matching TRBD1 (6 bases). The V end lost 7 bases, the J end lost 4 bases, and 13 bases lay between the germline ends. CDR1 is MNHNY and CDR2 is SVGAGI in the germline V gene (reference sequence). The CDR3 is made up of 13 amino acids. CDR3 protein: CASKFGGTYGYTF. CDR3 sequence (DNA): TGTGCCAGCAAGTTCGGGGGCACCTATGGCTACACCTTC.

This clonotype has a handful of counts. This chain joins TRBV7-6 and TRBJ2-1; D is ambiguous. CDR1 and CDR2 from the germline V gene are SGHVS and FNYEAQ. The CDR3 is 14 residues long. Trimming removed 5 bases from V and 5 bases from J, with 13 bases in between. CDR3 sequence: CASSPRQGHNEQFF. CDR3 sequence (DNA): TGTGCCAGCAGCCCTCGACAAGGCCACAATGAGCAGTTCTTC.

This clonotype was counted at least ten times. This chain links TRBV11-1 with TRBJ1-1; 9 nucleotides line up with TRBD1. The length of the CDR3 is 15 residues. The trim removed 0 bases at V and 4 bases at J, leaving 3 bases unmatched. CDR1 is SGHAT, CDR2 FQDESV, per germline (reference sequence). Here the CDR3 reads CASSLAGTGSTEAFF. CDR3 DNA sequence: TGTGCCAGCAGCTTAGCCGGGACAGGGAGCACTGAAGCTTTCTTT.